These 27 T cell receptor beta chains came from one sample sequenced in a study of CD8 T cells in ankylosing spondylitis. MiXCR was run by TCRdb on the 5' RACE reads, yielding one entry per CDR3 protein. The sample holds about 320,000 distinct CDR3 sequences; 11% are singletons and the top ten take 9.1%. The sample consisted of blood, either unsorted or a sorted T cell fraction (not recorded which). The receptor set was obtained from a female donor with ankylosing spondylitis or in good health (not recorded which).

Only a few counts were recorded for this clonotype. V is TRBV5-1 and J is TRBJ2-5; TRBD2 matches at 10 bases. V trimming: 6 bases; J trimming: 6 bases; junction bases outside the gene matches: 11. Germline loops: CDR1 SGHRS, CDR2 YFSETQ. The CDR3 totals 15 residues. The CDR3 DNA sequence: TGCGCCAGCACTAGCGGGAGAGGCCCATGGAAGACCCAGTACTTC. It translates to CASTSGRGPWKTQYF.

This clonotype was seen ten or more times. The V call is TRBV20-1, the J call TRBJ2-3, with 12 bases matching TRBD2. The CDR3 length is 18 residues. Germline V CDR1 and CDR2: DFQATT, SNEGSKA (reference sequence). The J segment lost 0 bases and the V segment lost 0 bases, leaving 7 bases of the junction unmatched. CDR3 loop: CSARDVLAGGRSTDTQYF. CDR3 nucleotides: TGCAGTGCTAGAGATGTCCTAGCGGGGGGGCGGAGCACAGATACGCAGTATTTT.

This clonotype turned up a few times. J is TRBJ2-1 and V is TRBV3-1; 14 bases are a match to TRBD2. V was pared by 6 bases and J by 3 bases, with 13 bases of the junction left unmatched. This CDR3 is built from 19 residues. CDR1 is LGHDT, CDR2 YNNKEL, per germline (reference sequence). In nucleotides, the CDR3 is TGTGCCAGCAGTGAACCGGGACTAGCGGGAGTTCTGGTCTACAATGAGCAGTTCTTC. It encodes CASSEPGLAGVLVYNEQFF.

This clonotype has just a few counts. A read error may produce the germline difference seen at one junction end. The chain couples TRBV20-1 to TRBJ1-6, with a tentative D call TRBD1 (6 bases). This CDR3 region has 16 residues. Germline values: CDR1 DFQATT, CDR2 SNEGSKA (reference sequence). The CDR3 sequence is CCARDDQGNYNSPLHF. CDR3 in DNA: TGCTGTGCTAGAGATGACCAGGGGAACTATAATTCACCCCTCCACTTT.

This clonotype was seen ten or more times. The chain employs TRBV7-2 and TRBJ2-7, with 9 positions matching TRBD2. Per the germline V gene, CDR1 is SGHTA and CDR2 is FQGNSA. J gave up 4 bases and V 1 base, and 2 bases lay outside the gene matches. CDR3 size: 14 residues. The CDR3 DNA sequence: TGTGCCAGCAGCTTAGGACTAGCGGAATACGAGCAGTACTTC. Residues: CASSLGLAEYEQYF.

This clonotype was counted at least ten times. J is TRBJ2-3 and V is TRBV29-1; TRBD2 is a possible D gene (6 bases). Germline loops: CDR1 SQVTM, CDR2 ANQGSEA. The CDR3 is made up of 12 amino acids. Trimming took 4 bases from V and 6 from J, leaving 11 bases between them. CDR3 region: CSVVWDFDTQYF. CDR3 coding DNA: TGCAGCGTTGTGTGGGACTTCGATACGCAGTATTTT.

This clonotype has a handful of counts. The chain couples TRBV5-1 to TRBJ2-2, with 8 positions matching TRBD1. The CDR3 extends over 16 amino acids. The ends lost 4 bases at V and 6 bases at J; junction bases unmatched: 11. CDR1 is SGHRS and CDR2 is YFSETQ in the germline V gene. The chain's CDR3 is CASSPPTGDWAGELFF. CDR3 nucleotides: TGCGCCAGCAGCCCACCGACAGGGGATTGGGCCGGGGAGCTGTTTTTT.

This clonotype appeared a few times. V and J are TRBV27 and TRBJ2-7; 15 bases are shared with TRBD2. Germline lookup yields CDR1 MNHEY and CDR2 SMNVEV (reference sequence). This CDR3 has 15 residues. J was trimmed by 4 bases and V by 5 bases; bases with no gene match: 3. Here the CDR3 reads CASSGTSGGMYEQYF. Here the CDR3 DNA reads TGTGCCAGCAGTGGGACTAGCGGGGGGATGTACGAGCAGTACTTC.

The rearrangement uses TRBV5-1 and TRBJ2-5, with D unclear. Deletions cut 4 bases from V and 5 bases from J, with 9 bases between. Germline V lookup: CDR1 SGHRS, CDR2 YFSETQ. There are 12 residues in the CDR3. In DNA, the CDR3 is TGCGCCAGCAGCCCGAACCGGGAGACCCAGTACTTC. Translated: CASSPNRETQYF.

The rearrangement links TRBV20-1 to TRBJ2-1; D remains unclear. The germline gives CDR1 DFQATT, CDR2 SNEGSKA (reference sequence). Trimming removed 3 bases at V and 8 bases at J, with 8 bases between. This CDR3 has 11 residues. The CDR3 region is CSASMSYEQFF. CDR3 bases: TGCAGTGCTAGTATGTCGTATGAGCAGTTCTTC.

This clonotype was counted at least ten times. This sequence joins TRBV12-3 or TRBV12-4 and TRBJ2-1; D is possibly TRBD1 or TRBD2 (5 bases each). This CDR3 spans 15 amino acids. V lost 3 bases and J lost 4, with 13 bases in between. CDR3 nucleotide sequence: TGTGCCAGCAGTTTTTCGGGGACCGGTTACAATGAGCAGTTCTTC. It yields the protein CASSFSGTGYNEQFF.

This clonotype was counted a few times. This sequence joins TRBV7-2 and TRBJ2-1; D is uncertain. The ends were cut back, 0 bases at V and 3 bases at J, with 18 bases in the middle. Germline V gene data show CDR1 as SGHTA and CDR2 as FQGNSA. This CDR3 is 18 amino acids long. In nucleotides, the CDR3 is TGTGCCAGCAGCTTAGCGTCTGGGGAACCCAAAATCTACAATGAGCAGTTCTTC. Protein sequence: CASSLASGEPKIYNEQFF.

This chain connects TRBV27 to TRBJ2-2, with 8 bases lining up with TRBD1. Per the germline V gene, CDR1 is MNHEY and CDR2 is SMNVEV (reference sequence). This CDR3 comprises 16 residues. The V and J ends lost 3 bases and 4 bases, in that order; junction bases with no gene match: 7. The CDR3, as DNA: TGTGCCAGCAGTTTCGGACAGGGTTGGGGCACCGGGGAGCTGTTTTTT. Amino acids: CASSFGQGWGTGELFF.

The CDR3 reads CASSPESGGELFF. CDR3 coding DNA: TGTGCCAGCAGCCCGGAAAGCGGCGGGGAGCTGTTTTTT. V and J are TRBV2 and TRBJ2-2; D might be TRBD2 (5 bases). V was trimmed by 6 bases and J by 7 bases, leaving 12 bases between them. The germline V gene has CDR1 SNHLY and CDR2 FYNNEI. The CDR3 sequence is 13 residues long.

This clonotype was picked up many times. The junction departs from germline at one end; a sequencing error may be responsible. This rearrangement joins TRBV5-1 to TRBJ2-7; D might be TRBD2 (5 bases). The CDR3 length is 14 residues. Germline V gene sequence: CDR1 SGHRS, CDR2 YFSETQ. The CDR3 loop reads CASSLSGRSYEQYF. Here the CDR3 DNA reads TGTGCCAGCAGTTTATCGGGGAGATCCTACGAGCAGTACTTC.

The gene calls are TRBV5-1 and TRBJ1-1, with 10 bases lining up with TRBD1. V gave up 4 bases and J gave up 4 bases; unmatched junction bases: 4. This CDR3 comprises 14 residues. CDR1 and CDR2 from the germline V gene are SGHRS and YFSETQ. The CDR3 nucleotides read TGCGCCAGCAGCCACCGGGACAGGGGCACTGAAGCTTTCTTT. It specifies CASSHRDRGTEAFF. The entire variable domain, with the rest obtained from reference TRBV5-1 and TRBJ1-1, is as follows: KAGVTQTPRYLIKTRGQQVTLSCSPISGHRSVSWYQQTPGQGLQFLFEYFSETQRNKGNFPGRFSGRQFSNSRSEMNVSTLELGDSALYLCASSHRDRGTEAFFGQGTRLTVV.

The chain is built from TRBV20-1 and TRBJ1-3; D not resolved. The CDR3 runs 16 residues. V lost 6 bases to trimming and J lost 0 bases, with 18 bases between them. Germline CDR1 DFQATT, CDR2 SNEGSKA (reference sequence). The CDR3 DNA is TGCAGTGCCCGCTCCGGGAGTATGAGCTCTGGAAACACCATATATTTT. Translated, it gives CSARSGSMSSGNTIYF.

This clonotype appeared many times. The DNA for the CDR3 is TGTGCCAGCCGCCGGGGGGCCCCGGGACAGGGGTGGAGCACTGAAGCTTTCTTT. Translating it yields CASRRGAPGQGWSTEAFF. The rearrangement joins TRBV3-1 to TRBJ1-1, with TRBD1 identical over 10 bases. Germline-derived CDR1 and CDR2 are LGHDT and YNNKEL (reference sequence). The CDR3 has 18 amino acids. J lost 4 bases, V lost 8 bases, and 19 bases had no gene match.

The gene calls are TRBV5-5 and TRBJ2-1, with D perhaps TRBD2 (5 bases). Trimming took off 0 bases at V and 3 bases at J, with 13 bases between the two ends. The CDR3 has 16 residues. Germline V gene lookup returns CDR1 SGHKS and CDR2 YYEKEE (reference sequence). The CDR3 coding sequence is TGTGCCAGCAGCTTGGCCACAGCGGTCCGCTACAATGAGCAGTTCTTC. Residues: CASSLATAVRYNEQFF.

This clonotype was picked up a small number of times. Written as DNA, the CDR3 is TGCGCCAGCAGCTTGCAGGGTAGGTCCTACAATGAGCAGTTCTTC. It is translated as CASSLQGRSYNEQFF. The V call is TRBV5-1, the J call TRBJ2-1; TRBD1 is a possible D gene (5 bases). Trimming took off 1 base at V and 1 base at J, with 9 bases between the two ends. Germline CDR1 and CDR2: SGHRS and YFSETQ. The length of the CDR3 is 15 residues.

This clonotype was picked up many times. The chain joins TRBV3-1 to TRBJ2-7, with 9 nucleotides matching TRBD2. The CDR3 extends over 15 amino acids. Trimming removed 1 base from V and 4 bases from J; junction bases left unmatched: 5. Looked up from germline, CDR1 is LGHDT and CDR2 is YNNKEL (reference sequence). The CDR3 spells CASSQGTSVLYEQYF. CDR3 bases: TGTGCCAGCAGCCAAGGGACTAGCGTACTATACGAGCAGTACTTC.

This clonotype came up many times. The chain uses TRBV12-3 or TRBV12-4 and TRBJ2-7; a weak D match, TRBD2 (5 bases). The length of the CDR3 is 14 residues. Trimming pared 6 bases from V and 4 bases from J, leaving 16 bases between. The CDR3 DNA reads TGTGCCAGCAGCTTTACGGGAACGCGGTACGAGCAGTACTTC. Protein product: CASSFTGTRYEQYF.

There are a few counts of this clonotype. As DNA, the CDR3 is TGTGCCAGCAGTCCCCCGGGACAGGGGCACCGCGGAGAGCAGTTCTTC. Translating gives CASSPPGQGHRGEQFF. The rearrangement links TRBV6-1 to TRBJ2-1; TRBD1 matches 10 bases. The CDR3 spans 16 residues. CDR1 is MNHNS, CDR2 SASEGT, per germline. The ends lost 5 bases at V and 10 bases at J; junction bases unmatched: 14.

A few counts support this clonotype. This chain joins TRBV10-3 and TRBJ2-7; D uncertain. The germline CDR1 and CDR2 sequences are ENHRY and SYGVKD. Trimming stripped 0 bases from V and 9 bases from J, with 12 bases between. This CDR3 has 13 amino acids. The CDR3 DNA follows: TGTGCCATCAGTGAGTCCGGTCTGCTTTGGCAGTACTTC. Translation gives CAISESGLLWQYF.

In this sample, this clonotype turned up a few times. The chain is built from TRBV28 and TRBJ2-1, with 8 bases lining up with TRBD2. The CDR3 totals 15 residues. The V gene's germline CDR1 is MDHEN and CDR2 SYDVKM. V shed 1 base and J 5 bases; nucleotides not matched to a gene: 4. CDR3 sequence reads: CASSLLAGLHNEQFF. CDR3 nucleotide sequence: TGTGCCAGCAGTTTATTAGCGGGGTTACACAATGAGCAGTTCTTC.

This clonotype was detected many times. Here the CDR3 reads CSARDEGGTYEQYF. CDR3 sequence (DNA): TGCAGTGCTAGAGATGAGGGGGGAACCTACGAGCAGTACTTC. The V and J genes are TRBV20-1 and TRBJ2-7; the D call may be TRBD1 or TRBD2 (6 bases each). The CDR3 contains 14 residues. V was trimmed by 0 bases and J by 2 bases, leaving 11 bases between them. Germline loops: CDR1 DFQATT, CDR2 SNEGSKA (reference sequence).

Only a few counts were recorded for this clonotype. The chain joins TRBV20-1 to TRBJ2-7; the match to TRBD1 covers 9 bases. Germline loops: CDR1 DFQATT, CDR2 SNEGSKA (reference sequence). The CDR3 totals 14 residues. The V gene end was trimmed by 6 bases and the J gene end by 2 bases; junction bases not matched to a gene: 8. CDR3 coding DNA: TGCAGTGCCCTGCCCCGGGACAGGGCCTACGAGCAGTACTTC. This sequence encodes CSALPRDRAYEQYF.